The entry below describes one T cell receptor beta chain. Its antigen is undetermined. The record originates from a study of cytomegalovirus exposure and HLA in healthy donors. Primers: 60 Vbeta forward and 13 Jbeta reverse. Here immunoSEQ multiplex PCR was the method, and the copy in TCRdb shows in-frame clones only, minus some. The sample contains roughly 130,000 clones, 80% of which appear only once. Study conclusions and caveats: CMV serostatus was the only immune exposure information that was available. Prior analysis indicated that the majority of TCR beta V segments exhibited productivity approximately 87% or approximately 30% of the time. With further analysis later on, most CMV-associated TCR beta chains appeared HLA-restricted.

Germline-derived CDR1 and CDR2 are SGHRS and YFSETQ. V dropped 0 bases and J dropped 6; count of bases not matched to a gene: 4. CDR3 size: 15 residues. The clonotype originates from a male donor in good health and CMV-seronegative. The chain combines TRBV5-1 with TRBJ2-1, with 9 bases identical to TRBD2. Sequencing input: PBMCs. In nucleotides, the CDR3 is TGCGCCAGCAGCTTGGGCGGGAGGGCCCTCAATGAGCAGTTCTTC. Translated: CASSLGGRALNEQFF.